Listed below are T cell receptor beta chains from one sample, sequenced in a study of shared T cell receptors in the human thymus. Produced via immunoSEQ multiplex PCR; TCRdb's table is partial and in-frame only. This repertoire shows 630,000 or so clones, 70% to 90% found once; its top ten account for about 0.0094%. This same sample was also taken into another study, of human thymus T cells.

The sample taken for sequencing was thymocytes. These receptor sequences come from a boy younger than two with a congenital heart defect. CDR3s include the opening cysteine and the closing phenylalanine or tryptophan. The D gene is left open where the match is weak. A clone size is listed for some rows: how often the clone was seen (once, few, many), or a class if it is expanded.

clone_size | j_call | v_call | d_call | cdr3_aa | cdr3_nt
- | TRBJ2-7 | TRBV14 | TRBD1 | CASSPQGDRGLPYEQYF | TGTGCCAGCAGCCCTCAGGGGGACAGGGGGCTTCCCTACGAGCAGTACTTC
- | TRBJ1-1 | TRBV14 | TRBD1 | CASSQEGQGPGNTEAFF | TGTGCCAGCAGCCAAGAGGGACAGGGACCTGGGAACACTGAAGCTTTCTTT
- | TRBJ1-1 | TRBV19 | - | CASSIDPNPPDRTMNTEAFF | TGTGCCAGTAGTATAGATCCCAACCCCCCGGACAGAACCATGAACACTGAAGCTTTCTTT
- | TRBJ2-7 | TRBV28 | - | CASSSAEHRATDEQYF | TGTGCCAGCAGTTCCGCGGAGCACAGGGCAACGGACGAGCAGTACTTC
few | TRBJ1-4 | TRBV7-9 | TRBD1 | CASSPRTGYEKLFF | TGTGCCAGCAGCCCCCGGACAGGGTATGAAAAACTGTTTTTT
few | TRBJ1-4 | TRBV29-1 | - | CSVGVGSGEKLFF | TGCAGCGTAGGGGTAGGGTCGGGTGAAAAACTGTTTTTT
- | TRBJ1-2 | TRBV27 | - | CASSLRQGWGSNYGYTF | TGTGCCAGCAGTTTAAGGCAGGGTTGGGGTTCTAACTATGGCTACACCTTC
- | TRBJ1-1 | TRBV5-1 | TRBD1 | CASSGGTGENAFF | TGCGCCAGCAGCGGAGGGACAGGGGAAAACGCTTTCTTT
- | TRBJ1-1 | TRBV30 | - | CAWSVKEGDTEAFF | TGTGCCTGGAGTGTAAAAGAAGGGGACACTGAAGCTTTCTTT
- | TRBJ1-3 | TRBV7-2 | - | CASSQPDSTLTGSGNTIYF | TGTGCCAGCAGCCAGCCGGACAGTACTCTGACCGGGTCTGGAAACACCATATATTTT
- | TRBJ2-7 | TRBV15 | TRBD1 | CATSRRQGFGIGSGEQYF | TGTGCCACCAGCAGACGACAGGGATTCGGGATTGGGTCCGGCGAGCAGTACTTC
- | TRBJ2-2 | TRBV27 | TRBD2 | CASSPQVAGANTGELFF | TGTGCCAGCAGTCCCCAGGTAGCGGGGGCGAACACCGGGGAGCTGTTTTTT
- | TRBJ1-3 | TRBV5-5 | - | CASSLLCSGNTIYF | TGTGCCAGCAGCTTGCTGTGTTCTGGAAACACCATATATTTT
- | TRBJ2-2 | TRBV19 | - | CASSERWPLGGELFF | TGTGCCAGTAGTGAACGGTGGCCCCTCGGGGGGGAGCTGTTTTTT
- | TRBJ2-1 | TRBV10-3 | TRBD2 | CAISESSAGGPPSYNEQFF | TGTGCCATCAGTGAGTCGTCGGCGGGGGGGCCTCCTTCCTACAATGAGCAGTTCTTC
once | TRBJ2-7 | TRBV28 | TRBD1 | CASRPDRALRYEQYF | TGTGCCAGCAGGCCCGACAGGGCGCTTAGGTACGAGCAGTACTTC
- | TRBJ1-1 | TRBV5-1 | - | CASSLAESPLSGTGTEAFF | TGCGCCAGCAGCTTGGCCGAATCCCCCCTCTCCGGGACTGGCACTGAAGCTTTCTTT
- | TRBJ1-6 | TRBV4-3 | TRBD1 | CASSLRQGENSPLHF | TGCGCCAGCAGCCTGCGACAGGGGGAAAATTCACCCCTCCACTTT
- | TRBJ1-6 | TRBV28 | - | CASSKADTENNSPLHF | TGTGCCAGCAGTAAAGCTGATACTGAAAATAATTCACCCCTCCACTTT
- | TRBJ2-3 | TRBV11-2 | - | CASSSKPRGKWTDTQYF | TGTGCCAGCAGCTCAAAACCTCGCGGGAAATGGACAGATACGCAGTATTTT
- | TRBJ1-2 | TRBV6-6 | TRBD1 | CASSPGTGNYGYTF | TGTGCCAGCAGTCCCGGGACAGGGAACTATGGCTACACCTTC
- | TRBJ1-2 | TRBV4-3 | - | CASSPRGSSIYGYTF | TGCGCCAGCAGCCCCCGGGGGAGTTCTATCTATGGCTACACCTTC
- | TRBJ2-2 | TRBV19 | TRBD1 | CASSPDREAGAGELFF | TGTGCCAGTAGTCCAGACAGGGAAGCTGGCGCCGGGGAGCTGTTTTTT
- | TRBJ2-3 | TRBV25-1 | - | CASSEETKRSTDTQYF | TGTGCCAGCAGTGAAGAGACAAAACGAAGCACAGATACGCAGTATTTT
- | TRBJ1-5 | TRBV27 | TRBD1 | CASSGTDPFRYSNQPQHF | TGTGCCAGCAGTGGGACAGACCCTTTCCGATATAGCAATCAGCCCCAGCATTTT
- | TRBJ2-7 | TRBV7-9 | TRBD1 | CASSLPLWGQGAYEQYF | TGTGCCAGCAGCCTCCCCCTTTGGGGACAGGGGGCGTACGAGCAGTACTTC
- | TRBJ2-1 | TRBV28 | TRBD2 | CASKELAGLNEQFF | TGTGCCAGCAAGGAGCTAGCGGGGCTCAATGAGCAGTTCTTC
- | TRBJ2-1 | TRBV28 | TRBD2 | CASSFPIAGENRGNEQFF | TGTGCCAGCAGTTTCCCCATAGCGGGGGAGAATAGGGGCAATGAGCAGTTCTTC
once | TRBJ2-5 | TRBV13 | - | CASSPSQNDRPKETQYF | TGTGCCAGCAGCCCCTCTCAGAACGACAGGCCGAAAGAGACCCAGTACTTC
- | TRBJ2-1 | TRBV5-1 | - | CASALSSLRGGNEQFF | TGCGCCAGCGCCCTTTCATCCCTTAGGGGAGGCAATGAGCAGTTCTTC
- | TRBJ2-1 | TRBV9 | TRBD2 | CASSVAGIRLAGGPNEQFF | TGTGCCAGCAGCGTAGCTGGAATACGACTAGCGGGAGGGCCCAATGAGCAGTTCTTC
- | TRBJ1-6 | TRBV27 | - | CASSCNRDNYNSPLHF | TGTGCCAGCAGTTGCAACCGGGACAACTATAATTCACCCCTCCACTTT
- | TRBJ1-2 | TRBV5-1 | - | CASSLAPSGVDGYTF | TGCGCCAGCAGCTTGGCCCCCTCCGGGGTAGATGGCTACACCTTC
once | TRBJ1-1 | TRBV2 | - | CASSEAREAFF | TGTGCCAGCAGTGAAGCCCGTGAAGCTTTCTTT
- | TRBJ2-1 | TRBV12-5 | - | CASGHSPPSGHYNEQFF | TGTGCTAGTGGCCATAGCCCTCCGAGCGGGCACTACAATGAGCAGTTCTTC
- | TRBJ2-3 | TRBV5-4 | TRBD1 | CASSKTGEDTQYF | TGTGCCAGCAGCAAGACAGGGGAAGATACGCAGTATTTT
- | TRBJ2-3 | TRBV6-1 | TRBD1 | CASSEAPRDRRELGPDTQYF | TGTGCCAGCAGTGAAGCCCCCCGGGACAGGAGAGAGCTGGGCCCAGATACGCAGTATTTT
- | TRBJ2-1 | TRBV27 | - | CASSLGRGYNEQFF | TGTGCCAGCAGTTTGGGCAGGGGCTACAATGAGCAGTTCTTC
- | TRBJ1-6 | TRBV7-6 | TRBD1 | CASSPGQGISPLHF | TGTGCCAGCAGCCCGGGACAGGGGATATCACCCCTCCACTTT
- | TRBJ2-3 | TRBV6-5 | TRBD1 | CASSSDRGSTDTQYF | TGTGCCAGCAGTTCGGACAGGGGGAGCACAGATACGCAGTATTTT
- | TRBJ2-7 | TRBV28 | - | CASSLAGKYEQYF | TGTGCCAGCAGTTTGGCAGGGAAGTACGAGCAGTACTTC
- | TRBJ1-1 | TRBV9 | TRBD1 | CASSVHKGQGPDTEAFF | TGTGCCAGCAGCGTACACAAGGGACAGGGCCCCGACACTGAAGCTTTCTTT
- | TRBJ2-5 | TRBV25-1 | - | CASAPGQPNETQYF | TGTGCCAGCGCGCCGGGACAACCAAATGAGACCCAGTACTTC
- | TRBJ2-4 | TRBV10-1 | - | CASPSAKNIQYF | TGCGCCAGTCCCTCAGCCAAAAACATTCAGTACTTC
- | TRBJ2-3 | TRBV28 | TRBD2 | CASSPLASGVTDTQYF | TGTGCCAGCAGTCCTCTGGCTAGCGGGGTCACAGATACGCAGTATTTT
few | TRBJ1-3 | TRBV28 | - | CASSHGSHLFSGNTIYF | TGTGCCAGCAGTCATGGTAGCCACCTTTTCTCTGGAAACACCATATATTTT
few | TRBJ2-1 | TRBV28 | TRBD1 | CASSLCGSDRGYYNEQFF | TGTGCCAGCAGTTTATGCGGATCGGACAGGGGATACTACAATGAGCAGTTCTTC